Below, one T cell receptor beta chain is given with its context. These data come from a study of blood T cell repertoires in COVID-19. This table comes from immunoSEQ multiplex PCR, and its TCRdb copy is limited to in-frame clones, with some not included. The sample includes hundreds of thousands of clones, 86% of them seen just once. The CDR3 runs 13 residues. CDR1 is SGHRS, CDR2 YFSETQ, per germline. The V and J ends lost 4 bases and 2 bases respectively, with 9 bases between them. The V call is TRBV5-1, the J call TRBJ1-2; no clear D. The sequenced sample was peripheral blood. This TCR derives from a woman aged 55-69 years who had recovered from COVID-19. The CDR3 loop reads CASSPVRNYGYTF. The DNA for the CDR3 is TGCGCCAGCAGCCCCGTCAGAAACTATGGCTACACCTTC.